This TCR beta chain was recovered during a study of graft-versus-host responses after intestinal transplantation. On the study more broadly: Recipients uniformly received anti-thymocyte globulin induction, followed by tacrolimus and steroids for roughly three years.

Profiling relied on immunoSEQ multiplex PCR, and the TCRdb table lists in-frame clones only, not all of them. The sample yields 85,000 to 130,000 clones, over 75% seen once. The CDR3 is 16 residues long. Germline-derived CDR1 and CDR2 are MNHEY and SVGAGI. V was trimmed by 2 bases and J by 1 base, leaving 12 bases between them. As regards this clone: What it binds is unknown.

The source was unstimulated CD4+ T cells sorted from spleen or lymph node cells, collected before intestinal transplant. This chain joins TRBV6-5 and TRBJ1-5, with D possibly being TRBD1 (6 bases). This TCR was recovered from a human donor who received an intestinal transplant. The CDR3 DNA follows: TGTGCCAGCAGTTACCTACAGGGAGGGAGCAATCAGCCCCAGCATTTT. Encoded protein: CASSYLQGGSNQPQHF.